The T cell receptor (beta chain) under discussion was sequenced for a study of T cell responses to AZD1222 COVID-19 vaccine. Overall study results and limits: Spike as a whole was targeted by vaccine-associated CD4 TCRs, dominant at 160-218 and 743-854.

Trimming at V came to 7 bases and at J to 4 bases, leaving 10 bases not matched to a gene. The V gene's germline CDR1 is MNHEY and CDR2 SVGAGI. The CDR3 is made up of 15 amino acids. Some clones are missing from TCRdb's copy, which holds only in-frame ones; the method was immunoSEQ multiplex PCR. Here the sample spans approximately 45,000 clones, about 87% being singletons. Of note for this clone: What it binds is not known.

The genes are TRBV6-5 and TRBJ2-7; the match to TRBD2 covers 10 bases. The sample was peripheral blood, taken 28 days after the second AZD1222 dose. The receptor comes from an adult who received the AZD1222 COVID-19 vaccine. CDR3 protein: CASTIAGGNFYEQYF. For the CDR3, the DNA is TGTGCCAGCACTATAGCGGGAGGAAACTTTTACGAGCAGTACTTC.